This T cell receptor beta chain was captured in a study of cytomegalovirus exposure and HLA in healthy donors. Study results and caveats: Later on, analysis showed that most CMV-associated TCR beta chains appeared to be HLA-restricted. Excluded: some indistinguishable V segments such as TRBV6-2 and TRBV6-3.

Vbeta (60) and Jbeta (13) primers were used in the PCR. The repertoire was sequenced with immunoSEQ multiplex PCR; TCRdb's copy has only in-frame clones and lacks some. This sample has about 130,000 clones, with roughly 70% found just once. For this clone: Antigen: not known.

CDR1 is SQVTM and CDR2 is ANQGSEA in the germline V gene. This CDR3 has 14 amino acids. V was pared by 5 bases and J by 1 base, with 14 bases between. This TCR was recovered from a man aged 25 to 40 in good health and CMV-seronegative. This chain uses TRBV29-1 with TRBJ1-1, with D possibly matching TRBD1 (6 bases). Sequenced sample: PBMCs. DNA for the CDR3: TGCAGCGTTTTAGGGGGGGGACAGAACACTGAAGCTTTCTTT. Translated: CSVLGGGQNTEAFF.